The TCR beta chain described here comes from a study of T cell repertoires in cytomegalovirus infection. Study findings and constraints: Ex vivo, HLA-C-restricted CMV-specific TCR beta clonotypes prevailed over the rest of the response.

TCRdb analysed the reads with MiXCR anew, one entry per CDR3 protein. The data contain some 590,000 distinct CDR3 sequences, roughly 43% of them singletons. This clonotype was seen a few times. Its matching antigen is unknown. V lost 8 bases, J lost 0 bases, and 11 bases lay in between. The length of the CDR3 is 14 residues. Germline loops: CDR1 MGHDK, CDR2 SYGVNS. Sequences were derived from cultured PBMCs, sampled from culture after CMV antigen stimulation. The clonotype was recovered from a human donor in good health (CMV status not recorded). Some clones in this sample may be carry-over from other donors' samples. The J gene is TRBJ2-1, the V gene TRBV25-1, with D perhaps matching TRBD1 (5 bases). The CDR3 loop reads CASQTVSSYNEQFF. The CDR3 region has the DNA TGTGCCAGCCAGACAGTTAGCTCCTACAATGAGCAGTTCTTC.